This T cell receptor (beta chain) stems from a study of blood T cell repertoires in COVID-19. As for the study in general: The origin of the acute and convalescent COVID-19 samples was the United States, Italy and Spain. T cells, B-cell-depleted T cells, or PBMCs supplied cDNA or gDNA.

This clone was detected a few times. As processed by the authors: Using reference gene primer amplification, nucleated cell counts were estimated. The method was immunoSEQ multiplex PCR; TCRdb's version includes in-frame clones alone and lacks a portion of them. V and J calls and clone size are those listed in that table; D and trimming were worked out from the DNA. The table shows approximately 220,000 clones, with approximately 81% occurring only once. The sequence was obtained from a woman older than 75 with acute or convalescent COVID-19. Sequenced sample: peripheral blood.

This chain's CDR3 is CASSDDRGGTEAFF. Here the CDR3 DNA reads TGCGCCAGCAGCGATGACAGGGGTGGAACTGAAGCTTTCTTT. The chain employs TRBV4-3 and TRBJ1-1; 8 bases map to TRBD1. CDR1 is LGHNA, CDR2 YSLEER, per germline. CDR3 size: 14 residues. The V segment lost 5 bases and the J segment 5 bases; nucleotides outside the gene matches: 7.